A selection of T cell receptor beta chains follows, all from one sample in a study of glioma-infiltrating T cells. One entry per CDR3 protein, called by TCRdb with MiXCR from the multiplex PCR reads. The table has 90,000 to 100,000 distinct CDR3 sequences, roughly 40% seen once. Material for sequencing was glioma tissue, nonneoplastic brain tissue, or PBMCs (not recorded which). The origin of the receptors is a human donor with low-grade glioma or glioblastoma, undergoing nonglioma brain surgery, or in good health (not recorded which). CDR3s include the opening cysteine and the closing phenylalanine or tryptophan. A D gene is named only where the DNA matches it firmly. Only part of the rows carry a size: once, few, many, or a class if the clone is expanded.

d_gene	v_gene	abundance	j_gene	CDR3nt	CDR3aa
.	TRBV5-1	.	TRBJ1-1	TGCGCCAGCAGCCCCAGGGGTTCCGCGAGCTCGGAAGCTTTCTTT	CASSPRGSASSEAFF
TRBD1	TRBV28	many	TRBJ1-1	TGTGCCAGTTGGGACAGGAACACTGAAGCTTTCTTT	CASWDRNTEAFF
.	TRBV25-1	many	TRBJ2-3	TGTGCCAGCAACTCACCGGTGGGGGATACGCAGTATTTT	CASNSPVGDTQYF
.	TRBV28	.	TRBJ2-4	TGTGCCAGCAAGGGACTCCTGGCCAAAAACATTCAGTACTTC	CASKGLLAKNIQYF
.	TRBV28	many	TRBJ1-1	TGTGCCAGTTTCACAGGGTCCGACACTGAAGCTTTCTTT	CASFTGSDTEAFF
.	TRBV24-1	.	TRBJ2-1	TGTGCCACCACCATCCCCAAGACAGAGCAGTTCTTC	CATTIPKTEQFF
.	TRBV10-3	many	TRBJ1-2	TGTGCCATCAATACAGGGATTCGGGGCTACACCTTC	CAINTGIRGYTF
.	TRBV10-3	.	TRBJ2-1	TGTGCCATCAGTGATTTCGGGAGCGTTTACAATGAGCAGTTCTTC	CAISDFGSVYNEQFF
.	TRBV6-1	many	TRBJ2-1	TGTGCCGGGGCGGGGAATAGGGCCTACAATGAGCAGTTCTTC	CAGAGNRAYNEQFF
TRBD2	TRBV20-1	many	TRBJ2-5	TGCAGTGCTACAAAAAATCCAGGGACTAGCGGGAGAGAGACCCAGTACTTC	CSATKNPGTSGRETQYF
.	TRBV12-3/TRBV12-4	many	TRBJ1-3	TGTGCCAGCAGTTTAGGTGGAAACACCATATATTTT	CASSLGGNTIYF
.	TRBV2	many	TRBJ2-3	TGTGCCAGCTCACGGGGGCTAGCGTCGACCGCGGATACGCAGTATTTT	CASSRGLASTADTQYF
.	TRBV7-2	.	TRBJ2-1	TGTGCCAGCAGCTTTAGGGACCAGCAGTTCTTC	CASSFRDQQFF
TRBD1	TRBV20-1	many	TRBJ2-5	TGCAGTGCTAGAGACTCAGGGGGCACAGAGACCCAGTACTTC	CSARDSGGTETQYF
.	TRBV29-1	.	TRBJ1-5	TGCAGCGTCGAGGACCGGGAAAGGGAGCCCCAGCATTTT	CSVEDREREPQHF
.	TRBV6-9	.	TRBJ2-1	TGTACCAGCAGTTATGTGGGGCACAATGAGCAGTTCTTC	CTSSYVGHNEQFF
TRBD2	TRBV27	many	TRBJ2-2	TGTGCCAGCAGAGAACCGGGACTAGCGGGGAACACCGGGGAGCTGTTTTTT	CASREPGLAGNTGELFF
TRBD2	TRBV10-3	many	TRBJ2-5	TGTGCCATCAGGACTAGCGGGGAGGGGACCCAGTACTTC	CAIRTSGEGTQYF
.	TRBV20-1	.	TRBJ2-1	TGCAGTGCTAAGGTAGTGATCTTTAACAATGAGCAGTTCTTC	CSAKVVIFNNEQFF
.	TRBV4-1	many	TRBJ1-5	TGCGCCAGCAGCCACCCCGGTAATCAGCCCCAGCATTTT	CASSHPGNQPQHF
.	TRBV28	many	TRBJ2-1	TGTGCCAGCATAGCGCCCGGTACTCGCTCCTACAATGAGCAGTTCTTC	CASIAPGTRSYNEQFF
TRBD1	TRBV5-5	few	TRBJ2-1	TGTGCCAGCAGCTTGGCAGGACAGGGCAATGAGCAGTTCTTC	CASSLAGQGNEQFF
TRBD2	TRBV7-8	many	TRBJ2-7	TGTGCCAGCAGCTCCCTCGGGGATAGCGGGAGGGCCCTCGACTACGAGCAGTACTTC	CASSSLGDSGRALDYEQYF
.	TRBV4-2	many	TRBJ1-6	TGTGCCAGCAGCCAAGATCCTGGGGGCGGACCGAACTCCTATAATTCACCCCTCCACTTT	CASSQDPGGGPNSYNSPLHF
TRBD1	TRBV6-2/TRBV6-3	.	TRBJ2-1	TGTGCCAGCAGGATAGGACAGGGGACCTACAATGAGCAGTTCTTC	CASRIGQGTYNEQFF
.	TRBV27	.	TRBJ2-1	TGTGCCAGCCTGACAGGAGAGGGTGGGGTAAAGCAGTTCTTC	CASLTGEGGVKQFF
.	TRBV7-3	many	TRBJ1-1	TGTGCCAGCAGCTTCGGGCCTAACACTGAAGCTTTCTTT	CASSFGPNTEAFF
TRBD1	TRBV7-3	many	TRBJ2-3	TGTGCCAGCAGCCCCAGACAGGGTCCCCCAGATACGCAGTATTTT	CASSPRQGPPDTQYF
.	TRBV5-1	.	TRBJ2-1	TGCGCCAGCAGCTTGGGGGCAGGAAGCTCCTACAATGAGCAGTTCTTC	CASSLGAGSSYNEQFF
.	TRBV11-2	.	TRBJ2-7	TGTGCCAGCGGGATAGGGAGTTACGAGCAGTACTTC	CASGIGSYEQYF